This is a list of T cell receptor beta chains from one sample in a study of OX40 agonist ivuxolimab in advanced cancers. The data were produced by immunoSEQ multiplex PCR, yet TCRdb's version contains in-frame clones alone and is incomplete. The sample carries approximately 57,000 clones, approximately 91% recorded once. Specimen: CD4+ or CD8+ T cells sorted from blood, collected in a trial of the OX40 agonist ivuxolimab. The origin of the receptors is an adult with an advanced solid tumor such as melanoma, head and neck, liver or kidney cancer. The CDR3 runs from the conserved cysteine through the conserved F or W. D genes are given only for firm matches. The size field is filled for only some rows; it gives once, few, many or a size class.

D gene	V gene	J gene	clone size	CDR3 DNA	CDR3 protein
-	TRBV29-1	TRBJ2-1	-	TGCAGCGTTGAGCAGGCACCGCAGCACAATGAGCAGTTCTTC	CSVEQAPQHNEQFF
TRBD2	TRBV5-6	TRBJ2-1	-	TGTGCCAGCATCCTGACTAGCGGGCCCTACAATGAGCAGTTCTTC	CASILTSGPYNEQFF
-	TRBV11-2	TRBJ1-1	-	TGTGCCAGCAGCTTGTCCGGGCCCAACACTGAAGCTTTCTTT	CASSLSGPNTEAFF
TRBD2	TRBV4-1	TRBJ2-7	-	TGCGCCAGCAGCCATAAGTCTAGCGGGAGGCGGGACGAGCAGTACTTC	CASSHKSSGRRDEQYF
-	TRBV29-1	TRBJ1-4	-	TGCAGCGTTGAAGAGCCTGGAGACGGGACGTTTGCTGAAAAACTGTTTTTT	CSVEEPGDGTFAEKLFF
-	TRBV27	TRBJ1-1	-	TGTGCCAGCAGCTTGTGGGGAAACACTGAAGCTTTCTTT	CASSLWGNTEAFF
-	TRBV28	TRBJ1-1	-	TGTGCCAGCAGTTTAGTGGGTGCTAACACTGAAGCTTTCTTT	CASSLVGANTEAFF
TRBD2	TRBV10-3	TRBJ2-1	-	TGTGCCGGGGGACTAGCGGGAGCTGAGCAGTTCTTC	CAGGLAGAEQFF
-	TRBV7-9	TRBJ2-1	few	TGTGCCAGCAGCCCGACGGGCAGTGAGCAGTTCTTC	CASSPTGSEQFF
-	TRBV5-1	TRBJ1-1	few	TGCGCCAGCAGCTTGGCACAGGGACGGTGGACTGAAGCTTTCTTT	CASSLAQGRWTEAFF
-	TRBV5-6	TRBJ1-5	-	TGTGCCAGCAGCTGGATGACCGGGAACCAGCCCCAGCATTTT	CASSWMTGNQPQHF
-	TRBV7-7	TRBJ1-5	-	TGTGCCAGCAGCCCCCGGGCGGGCCGCTCGGGATGGGGTCAGCCCCAGCATTTT	CASSPRAGRSGWGQPQHF
-	TRBV4-1	TRBJ2-7	large	TGCGCCAGCAGCCAGGCCACCGGCTGGGATTACGAGCAGTACTTC	CASSQATGWDYEQYF
-	TRBV19	TRBJ1-2	-	TGTGCCAGCGTCAGGGGAGGTGGCTACACCTTC	CASVRGGGYTF
TRBD1	TRBV4-2	TRBJ1-5	once	TGTGCCAGCAGCCAACTCCACAGGGGGGCTCAGCCCCAGCATTTT	CASSQLHRGAQPQHF
-	TRBV21-1	TRBJ2-7	once	TGTGCCAGCAGCAAAGTTGATTGGGGACATGACTACGAGCAGTACTTC	CASSKVDWGHDYEQYF
-	TRBV13	TRBJ2-1	-	TGTGCCAGCAGCCTATCAATGGAAAAGCAGTTCTTC	CASSLSMEKQFF
-	TRBV27	TRBJ2-5	-	TGTGCCAGCAGTTCCCCTTGGACGCTCGAGACCCAGTACTTC	CASSSPWTLETQYF
-	TRBV5-4	TRBJ2-1	-	TGTGCCAGCAGCCCCGCGGATTACAATGAGCAGTTCTTC	CASSPADYNEQFF
-	TRBV6-5	TRBJ1-2	-	TGTGCCAGCAGTCATACCGTGAACGGCTACACCTTC	CASSHTVNGYTF
TRBD2	TRBV29-1	TRBJ2-3	-	TGCAGCGCCAATGGGGGGGACCACGAGACAGATACGCAGTATTTT	CSANGGDHETDTQYF
-	TRBV5-5	TRBJ2-7	-	TGTGCCAGCAGCCGGGAACCCTCCGAGCAGTACTTC	CASSREPSEQYF
TRBD1	TRBV4-1	TRBJ2-7	-	TGCGCCAGCAGCTTGGGACAGGGGGCGTACGAGCAGTACTTC	CASSLGQGAYEQYF
-	TRBV28	TRBJ2-7	few	TGTGCCAGCAGTTCCTTGATAGATGTCGCCGGGTCGGGCTCCTACGAGCAGTACTTC	CASSSLIDVAGSGSYEQYF
TRBD1	TRBV5-4	TRBJ2-5	-	TGTGCCAGCACCCTCGAAACAGGGGGCCTGGAGACCCAGTACTTC	CASTLETGGLETQYF
-	TRBV6-6	TRBJ1-3	once	TGTGCCAGCAGCGACTCTGGAAACACCATATATTTT	CASSDSGNTIYF
-	TRBV11-3	TRBJ2-1	-	TGTGCCAGCAGCTTACTGGGGAGCTCCTACAATGAGCAGTTCTTC	CASSLLGSSYNEQFF
-	TRBV27	TRBJ2-2	-	TGTGCCAGCAGTTCCCACTCGTTATCTCACGACACCGGGGAGCTGTTTTTT	CASSSHSLSHDTGELFF
-	TRBV27	TRBJ2-7	-	TGTGCCAGCAGTTTAGGCACGACATGGAACGAGCAGTACTTC	CASSLGTTWNEQYF
-	TRBV28	TRBJ2-1	-	TGTGCCAGCAGGTATACAGCCTACAATGAGCAGTTCTTC	CASRYTAYNEQFF
-	TRBV7-8	TRBJ2-3	-	TGTGCCAGCAGAGATAGCACAGATACGCAGTATTTT	CASRDSTDTQYF
TRBD1	TRBV7-6	TRBJ2-5	-	TGTGCCAGCAGCCACCGGGACAGGAGGACCCAGTACTTC	CASSHRDRRTQYF
TRBD2	TRBV27	TRBJ2-1	-	TGTGCCACTGGGGCGGGAGCGGCCAATGAGCAGTTCTTC	CATGAGAANEQFF
-	TRBV7-9	TRBJ1-3	few	TGTGCCTGTAGGGGGACTGGAAACACCATATATTTT	CACRGTGNTIYF